Presented here are 10 T cell receptor beta chains from one specimen sequenced in a study of blood T cell repertoires in COVID-19. The method was immunoSEQ multiplex PCR; TCRdb's version includes in-frame clones alone and lacks a portion of them. The sample carries approximately 150,000 clones, 65% to 85% recorded once. Sequencing was done on a sample of peripheral blood. The receptors were sampled from a man younger than 45 with COVID-19, enrolled during active disease.

The chain couples TRBV29-1 to TRBJ2-5; D is uncertain. CDR1 and CDR2 from the germline V gene are SQVTM and ANQGSEA. The CDR3 has 12 amino acids. V was cut by 6 bases and J by 1 base, with 9 bases left in between. CDR3 residues: CSVQTLQETQYF. CDR3 DNA sequence: TGCAGCGTACAGACCCTCCAAGAGACCCAGTACTTC.

Here the CDR3 DNA reads TGTGCCAGCAGTTACGGACAGTACGAGCAGTACTTC. Translated, it gives CASSYGQYEQYF. The V and J genes are TRBV6-5 and TRBJ2-7, with D possibly matching TRBD1 (6 bases). Looked up from germline, CDR1 is MNHEY and CDR2 is SVGAGI. The CDR3 totals 12 residues. With 2 bases removed from V and 4 bases from J, the gap between germline ends came to 6 bases.

The chain links TRBV15 to TRBJ2-7; tentative D call: TRBD2 (5 bases). Germline CDR1 LNHNV, CDR2 YYDKDF (reference sequence). The CDR3 consists of 13 residues. The V end was cut by 2 bases, the J end by 7 bases, with 12 bases between. The CDR3 nucleotides read TGTGCCACCAGCAGAACAACTAGTCGGGAGCAGTACTTC. Translated, it gives CATSRTTSREQYF.

V and J are TRBV4-1 and TRBJ1-6; 8 positions match TRBD1. CDR1 and CDR2 (germline): MGHRA, YSYEKL. V shed 1 base, J shed 9 bases, and the junction held 11 bases outside the gene matches. The CDR3 totals 17 residues. CDR3 bases: TGCGCCAGCAGCCAAGGTGCGCGACAGGGGATCGGTTCACCCCTCCACTTT. Its translation is CASSQGARQGIGSPLHF.

The J gene is TRBJ2-5, the V gene TRBV7-8, with TRBD2 matching 11 bases. The CDR3 covers 14 residues. Germline CDR1 reads SGHVS; CDR2 reads FQNEAQ. The J segment lost 5 bases and the V segment lost 4 bases, leaving 3 bases of the junction unmatched. CDR3 region: CASSSPSGGETQYF. DNA for the CDR3: TGTGCCAGCAGCTCCCCTAGCGGGGGGGAGACCCAGTACTTC.

The J gene is TRBJ1-2, the V gene TRBV6-5, with D hard to call. CDR3 size: 15 residues. Germline CDR1 reads MNHEY; CDR2 reads SVGAGI. The V end was cut by 6 bases, the J end by 5 bases, with 19 bases between. CDR3 sequence: CASSPPEGLRYGYTF. DNA for the CDR3: TGTGCCAGCAGCCCCCCCGAAGGACTCCGGTATGGCTACACCTTC.

This chain connects TRBV18 to TRBJ2-1; maybe TRBD1 (6 bases). V was pared by 3 bases and J by 12 bases, with 12 bases between. CDR1 and CDR2 (germline): KGHSH, LQKENI. The CDR3 extends over 12 amino acids. CDR3 in amino acids: CASSPNRDSQFF. CDR3 in DNA: TGTGCCAGCTCACCTAACAGGGATTCGCAGTTCTTC.

This chain joins TRBV5-1 and TRBJ2-2, with 9 bases matching TRBD2. Per the germline V gene, CDR1 is SGHRS and CDR2 is YFSETQ. This CDR3 spans 15 amino acids. Trimming removed 5 bases from V and 5 bases from J; junction bases left unmatched: 7. The DNA for the CDR3 is TGCGCCAGCAGGGAGAGACTAGCGGAGACCGGGGAGCTGTTTTTT. Its translation: CASRERLAETGELFF.

This clone was observed a few times. The CDR3 DNA reads TGTGCCAGCAGCGGGGGACAGGGGAACACCGGGGAGCTGTTTTTT. Its protein product is CASSGGQGNTGELFF. The chain links TRBV11-2 to TRBJ2-2, with 9 bases lining up with TRBD1. The CDR3 has 15 amino acids. J was trimmed by 1 base and V by 5 bases; bases with no gene match: 2. CDR1 is SGHAT and CDR2 is FQNNGV in the germline V gene.

The rearrangement uses TRBV9 and TRBJ2-7, with 12 bases lining up with TRBD2. The junction had 6 bases not matched to a gene; V was cut back by 4 bases and J by 7 bases. Looked up from germline, CDR1 is SGDLS and CDR2 is YYNGEE. The length of the CDR3 is 14 residues. The CDR3 sequence is CASSPTSGSEEQYF. CDR3 nucleotides: TGTGCCAGCAGCCCGACTAGCGGGAGTGAAGAGCAGTACTTC.